The present entry profiles one TCR beta chain with its context. This entry comes from a study of technical replicates of blood from a handful of donors. The assay was immunoSEQ multiplex PCR, and TCRdb's table has in-frame clones only and misses some. The table includes roughly 50,000 clones, 90% to 95% detected once. The CDR3 runs to 15 residues. J lost 2 bases, V lost 6 bases, and 8 bases had no gene match. Looked up from germline, CDR1 is SGHTA and CDR2 is FQGTGA. The receptor was derived from a human donor in good health. Some clones in this sample may be carry-over from other donors' samples. J is TRBJ1-2 and V is TRBV7-3; TRBD1 matches at 8 bases. Specimen: PBMCs. The CDR3 spells CASRPTTGGNYGYTF. In DNA, the CDR3 is TGTGCCAGCAGACCAACCACAGGGGGGAACTATGGCTACACCTTC.